These T cell receptor beta chains were read from a single sample in a study of T-cell reconstitution after alpha-beta-depleted transplantation in children. TCRdb recomputed calls from the PCR reads with MiXCR, one row per CDR3 protein. The table includes 610,000 or so distinct CDR3 sequences, roughly 30% detected once. The sample here was PBMCs, taken before TCRalphabeta/CD19-depleted stem cell transplant. These receptor sequences come from a boy younger than two with Wiskott-Aldrich syndrome, due to receive a stem cell transplant. CDR3s leave out the opening cysteine and the closing phenylalanine or tryptophan.

length,J,V,CDR3
14,TRBJ2-7,TRBV7-9,ASSLESGTGIYEQY
14,TRBJ2-6,TRBV5-1,ASSLAIFTGANVLT
14,TRBJ2-1,TRBV12-3/TRBV12-4,ASSFYTSGRGDEQF
12,TRBJ2-7,TRBV5-6,ASSQTGGEDEQY
14,TRBJ2-3,TRBV5-1,ASSRSGSRNTDTQY
12,TRBJ2-7,TRBV10-2,ASSDPGLTYEQY
12,TRBJ2-1,TRBV7-2,ASTLGTAYNEQF
13,TRBJ2-5,TRBV9,ASSTGRGASETQY
15,TRBJ2-2,TRBV7-3,ASSSSSGTGSTGELF
13,TRBJ2-7,TRBV10-3,AITKQDRGLGEQY
12,TRBJ2-1,TRBV4-2,ASSQDRPYNEQF
14,TRBJ2-7,TRBV7-9,ASSLGPPGQGYEQY
14,TRBJ2-7,TRBV7-8,ASSLVRLAGVNEQY
11,TRBJ2-1,TRBV11-2,ASRHLWGNEQF
12,TRBJ1-3,TRBV25-1,ASSVTGSGNTIY
13,TRBJ2-7,TRBV20-1,SARVSTSGNYEQY
13,TRBJ2-1,TRBV5-1,ASSLIGDRSNEQF
11,TRBJ1-2,TRBV20-1,SASPTGIYGYT
15,TRBJ2-7,TRBV6-1,ASSEWVTSTAAYEQY
11,TRBJ1-5,TRBV7-2,ASSLRQIQPQH
16,TRBJ2-3,TRBV5-1,ASSSWGGQGLDLDTQY
12,TRBJ2-1,TRBV10-1,ASSEQRSYNEQF
16,TRBJ2-2,TRBV12-3/TRBV12-4,ASIIGDPFSPNTGELF
12,TRBJ2-2,TRBV20-1,SAISGANTGELF
17,TRBJ2-4,TRBV28,ASSGTSGSVAAAKNIQY
12,TRBJ1-4,TRBV5-1,ASRWTGGDEKLF
13,TRBJ2-1,TRBV7-2,ASSYGPSSYNEQF
12,TRBJ2-2,TRBV20-1,SGRRLRNTGELF
14,TRBJ2-1,TRBV5-1,ASSLGRATLDNEQF
12,TRBJ1-6,TRBV7-9,ASSPGQGVSPLH
10,TRBJ1-4,TRBV5-6,ASSLGTVGLF
14,TRBJ2-7,TRBV27,ASSPLLAGGPGEQY
13,TRBJ2-1,TRBV29-1,SYNMGFAGRNEQF
11,TRBJ2-7,TRBV28,ASSRGRGLAGY
14,TRBJ2-1,TRBV20-1,SARNPGGRSYNEQF
9,TRBJ1-2,TRBV6-6,ASTGTFGYT
13,TRBJ2-3,TRBV20-1,SARARVSGPDTQY
14,TRBJ2-2,TRBV15,ATSRRAGAGTGELF
12,TRBJ1-2,TRBV12-3/TRBV12-4,ASSSGAWGYGYT
14,TRBJ1-1,TRBV5-1,ASSLVGLLPNTEAF
11,TRBJ2-4,TRBV20-1,SASRRSANIQY
12,TRBJ2-1,TRBV28,ASSLIQGANEQF
13,TRBJ1-6,TRBV10-3,AISGSSVRGSPLH
15,TRBJ2-7,TRBV7-8,ASSDPGLAGEAYEQY
12,TRBJ2-7,TRBV7-2,ASSLTTTAGEQY
13,TRBJ1-3,TRBV12-3/TRBV12-4,ASSRTGDSGNTIY
13,TRBJ2-1,TRBV2,ASSERAGPYNEQF
10,TRBJ2-1,TRBV24-1,ATSDPASEQF
14,TRBJ2-2,TRBV9,ASSVTSGGNTGELF
14,TRBJ2-5,TRBV5-1,ASSLEIAGGVVPQY